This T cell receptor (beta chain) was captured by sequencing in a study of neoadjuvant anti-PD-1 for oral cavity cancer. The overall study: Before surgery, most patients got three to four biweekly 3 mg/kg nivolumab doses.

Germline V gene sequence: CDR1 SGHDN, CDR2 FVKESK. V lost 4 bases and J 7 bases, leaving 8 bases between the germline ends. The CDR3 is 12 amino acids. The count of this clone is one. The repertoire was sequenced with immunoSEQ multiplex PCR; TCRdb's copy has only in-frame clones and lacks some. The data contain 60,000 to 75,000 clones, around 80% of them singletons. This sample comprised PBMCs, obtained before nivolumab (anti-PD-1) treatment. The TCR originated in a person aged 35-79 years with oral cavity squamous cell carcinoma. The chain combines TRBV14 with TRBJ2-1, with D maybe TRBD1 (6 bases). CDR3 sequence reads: CASSLQGNEQFF. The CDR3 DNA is TGTGCCAGCAGCCTTCAGGGGAATGAGCAGTTCTTC. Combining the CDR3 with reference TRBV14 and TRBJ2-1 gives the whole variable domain EAGVTQFPSHSVIEKGQTVTLRCDPISGHDNLYWYRRVMGKEIKFLLHFVKESKQDESGMPNNRFLAERTGGTYSTLKVQPAELEDSGVYFCASSLQGNEQFFGPGTRLTVL.